A single sample gave rise to the 26 T cell receptor beta chains below, sequenced in a study of shared clonotypes between healthy human individuals. CD45RO-negative cells were positively selected for CCR7, leaving out terminally differentiated effector memory CD45RA+ cells. Produced via immunoSEQ multiplex PCR; TCRdb's table is partial and in-frame only. The top ten hold 24% of the sample, which has 750,000 to 1,000,000 clones, around 92% seen once. Sequenced: naive CD8+ T cells sorted from blood. The receptors shown here come from a man younger than 40 in good health.

The chain is built from TRBV25-1 and TRBJ2-5; D may be TRBD1 or TRBD2 (6 bases each). The germline V gene encodes CDR1 MGHDK and CDR2 SYGVNS. The CDR3 has 17 amino acids. The V and J ends lost 8 bases and 5 bases respectively, with 27 bases between them. The CDR3 DNA sequence: TGTGCCAGCGGGGGACTCACCACTCAGGGGTGGTGGGAGACCCAGTACTTC. The encoded protein is CASGGLTTQGWWETQYF.

The genes are TRBV15 and TRBJ2-5, with 11 nucleotides matching TRBD1. The CDR3 runs to 16 residues. Losses at the gene ends were 8 bases for V and 2 bases for J; bases not matched to a gene: 10. Per the germline V gene, CDR1 is LNHNV and CDR2 is YYDKDF (reference sequence). Written as DNA, the CDR3 is TGTGCCACCTCCTCACCGGGACAGGGGGGTCAAGAGACCCAGTACTTC. Its protein is CATSSPGQGGQETQYF.

This rearrangement joins TRBV21-1 to TRBJ2-7. TRBV21-1 is shown as a pseudogene. The CDR3 sequence is 17 residues long. The CDR3 here is CASSKDGKGSPSYEQYF. The CDR3 DNA follows: TGTGCCAGCAGCAAAGATGGTAAGGGATCACCGTCCTACGAGCAGTACTTC.

CDR3 residues: CASSELGGKSYNEQFF. DNA for the CDR3: TGTGCCAGCAGTGAATTGGGGGGAAAAAGCTACAATGAGCAGTTCTTC. The chain has TRBV25-1 and TRBJ2-1; TRBD2 is a possible D gene (6 bases). The CDR3 covers 16 residues. The germline V gene has CDR1 MGHDK and CDR2 SYGVNS. V was pared by 1 base and J by 3 bases, with 13 bases between.

The V gene is TRBV6-5, the J gene TRBJ2-3; TRBD1 agrees at 8 bases. The ends lost 2 bases at V and 3 bases at J; junction bases unmatched: 7. The CDR3 has 16 residues. In germline, CDR1 is MNHEY, CDR2 SVGAGI. CDR3 in DNA: TGTGCCAGCAGTTACGCAGGGGGCCTAGGGACAGATACGCAGTATTTT. This sequence encodes CASSYAGGLGTDTQYF.

V is TRBV5-1 and J is TRBJ2-2, with 10 bases aligning to TRBD1. CDR3 length: 16 amino acids. Germline trimming cut 4 bases from V and 4 bases from J; bases unmatched to any gene: 7. The germline V gene has CDR1 SGHRS and CDR2 YFSETQ. CDR3 amino acids: CASSPGQGIFTGELFF. The CDR3 coding sequence is TGCGCCAGCAGCCCGGGACAGGGGATCTTCACCGGGGAGCTGTTTTTT.

V is TRBV13 and J is TRBJ2-7; 9 bases fit TRBD1. Germline V CDR1 and CDR2: PRHDT, FYEKMQ (reference sequence). The CDR3 totals 15 residues. V dropped 5 bases and J dropped 3; count of bases not matched to a gene: 8. CDR3 sequence: CASSLGGTGIYEQYF. The CDR3 DNA is TGTGCCAGCAGCCTGGGGGGGACAGGGATCTACGAGCAGTACTTC.

V gene TRBV7-2 combines with J gene TRBJ2-7; D is unclear. V lost 1 base and J 4 bases, leaving 8 bases between the germline ends. This CDR3 comprises 13 residues. Germline loops: CDR1 SGHTA, CDR2 FQGNSA. The CDR3 sequence is CASSLGAGYEQYF. For the CDR3, the DNA is TGTGCCAGCAGCTTAGGGGCAGGATACGAGCAGTACTTC.

The rearrangement uses TRBV7-9 and TRBJ2-7; perhaps TRBD1 as D (6 bases). Germline V gene sequence: CDR1 SEHNR, CDR2 FQNEAQ (reference sequence). V was trimmed by 2 bases and J by 3 bases, leaving 14 bases between them. The CDR3 has 15 amino acids. The CDR3 reads CASSLNPGQFYEQYF. DNA of the CDR3: TGTGCCAGCAGCTTAAATCCGGGACAATTCTACGAGCAGTACTTC.

V gene TRBV6-1 combines with J gene TRBJ2-7, with a tentative D call TRBD2 (6 bases). Germline-derived CDR1 and CDR2 are MNHNS and SASEGT. Between the trimmed V and J ends, which lost 1 base and 3 bases, there was a span of 10 bases. CDR3 length: 14 amino acids. Here the CDR3 DNA reads TGTGCCAGCAGTGAAGGGAGGGCCCTCTACGAGCAGTACTTC. Residues: CASSEGRALYEQYF.

The chain is built from TRBV14 and TRBJ2-5; weak D call: TRBD2 (6 bases). V lost 5 bases to trimming and J lost 2 bases, with 18 bases between them. CDR1 is SGHDN and CDR2 is FVKESK in the germline V gene. The CDR3 is 16 amino acids. CDR3 sequence (DNA): TGTGCCAGCAGCTTCAATTGGGGGGACGGACAAGAGACCCAGTACTTC. Translated: CASSFNWGDGQETQYF.

The J gene is TRBJ2-1, the V gene TRBV5-5; 11 bases map to TRBD2. V was pared by 4 bases and J by 9 bases, with 3 bases of the junction left unmatched. The V gene's germline CDR1 is SGHKS and CDR2 YYEKEE (reference sequence). This CDR3 contains 13 residues. The CDR3: CASSPLAGGEQFF. CDR3 DNA: TGTGCCAGCAGCCCTCTAGCGGGAGGTGAGCAGTTCTTC.

This chain connects TRBV27 to TRBJ2-3; D is ambiguous. Germline V gene lookup returns CDR1 MNHEY and CDR2 SMNVEV (reference sequence). This CDR3 has 14 residues. The germline V and J ends were trimmed by 7 bases and 2 bases, with 13 bases remaining between them. In nucleotides, the CDR3 is TGTGCCAGCACCTCCCTAAGAGACACAGATACGCAGTATTTT. Translation gives CASTSLRDTDTQYF.

The chain employs TRBV6-1 and TRBJ1-1; D uncertain. Deletions cut 6 bases from V and 4 bases from J, with 3 bases between. The germline CDR1 and CDR2 sequences are MNHNS and SASEGT. The CDR3 has 10 residues. The CDR3 reads CASRTTEAFF. The CDR3 DNA reads as TGTGCCAGCAGGACCACTGAAGCTTTCTTT.

The V call is TRBV7-9, the J call TRBJ2-7, with D unresolved. The CDR3 has 11 amino acids. Germline V gene sequence: CDR1 SEHNR, CDR2 FQNEAQ (reference sequence). Deletions cut 6 bases from V and 6 bases from J, with 9 bases between. The CDR3: CASRNLAEQYF. CDR3 coding DNA: TGTGCCAGCAGAAACTTAGCCGAGCAGTACTTC. The whole variable domain, filled in from reference TRBV7-9 and TRBJ2-7, reads DTGVSQNPRHKITKRGQNVTFRCDPISEHNRLYWYRQTLGQGPEFLTYFQNEAQLEKSRLLSDRFSAERPKGSFSTLEIQRTEQGDSAMYLCASRNLAEQYFGPGTRLTVT.

The rearrangement uses TRBV14 and TRBJ2-7; possible D gene TRBD1, 8 bases. The CDR3 length is 16 residues. The germline V gene encodes CDR1 SGHDN and CDR2 FVKESK. The V and J ends lost 0 bases and 4 bases respectively, with 16 bases between them. The CDR3 here is CASSQESTGGGYEQYF. CDR3 nucleotides: TGTGCCAGCAGCCAAGAATCAACAGGGGGGGGTTACGAGCAGTACTTC.

The chain combines TRBV28 with TRBJ2-7, with D tentatively TRBD1 (6 bases). CDR1 is MDHEN, CDR2 SYDVKM, per germline. The CDR3 spans 15 residues. Between the trimmed V and J ends, which lost 3 bases and 2 bases, there was a span of 14 bases. The CDR3 here is CASSFRTDTPYEQYF. The CDR3 region has the DNA TGTGCCAGCAGTTTCCGGACAGACACTCCCTACGAGCAGTACTTC.

The DNA for the CDR3 is TGTGCCAGCAGCCCCGGGGGCAGTCTCCACTTT. Translation: CASSPGGSLHF. The chain uses TRBV6-5 and TRBJ1-6; D possibly corresponds to TRBD1 (6 bases). CDR1 and CDR2 (germline): MNHEY, SVGAGI. V gave up 6 bases and J gave up 16 bases, with 13 bases separating them. CDR3 length: 11 residues.

In regard to this clone: This sample also contains other DNA sequences that code for the same CDR3. The V gene is TRBV27, the J gene TRBJ2-7; D might be TRBD2 (5 bases). The CDR3 is 13 amino acids. Germline assignment: CDR1 MNHEY and CDR2 SMNVEV (reference sequence). V was clipped by 4 bases and J by 2 bases, with 9 bases between them. In DNA form, the CDR3 reads TGTGCCAGCAGTTCCGGAGGACCCTACGAGCAGTACTTC. Translated: CASSSGGPYEQYF.

The V gene is TRBV4-1, the J gene TRBJ2-1; 8 bases are shared with TRBD2. Germline V gives CDR1 MGHRA, CDR2 YSYEKL. J was trimmed by 8 bases and V by 1 base; bases with no gene match: 10. The CDR3 covers 16 residues. CDR3 protein: CASSQANEFSGDEQFF. CDR3 nucleotide sequence: TGCGCCAGCAGCCAAGCCAATGAGTTTAGCGGGGATGAGCAGTTCTTC.

This clone has just one count. This chain links TRBV2 with TRBJ1-3; D gene unclear. From germline, CDR1 is SNHLY and CDR2 FYNNEI. V was clipped by 10 bases and J by 8 bases, with 24 bases between them. The CDR3 length is 15 residues. CDR3 sequence (DNA): TGTGCCACCAACTTGTTTCAGGAAGGGCCGCACACCATATATTTT. Encoded protein: CATNLFQEGPHTIYF.

This chain links TRBV7-9 with TRBJ2-7; TRBD2 matches at 7 bases. Germline V gene data show CDR1 as SEHNR and CDR2 as FQNEAQ (reference sequence). CDR3 length: 17 residues. The V and J ends lost 5 bases and 5 bases, in that order; junction bases with no gene match: 18. In nucleotides, the CDR3 is TGTGCCAGCAGCCCTTCCTTTGGGGGTCTAGCGGTTAACGAGCAGTACTTC. Translating it yields CASSPSFGGLAVNEQYF.

Worth noting for this clone: The junction differs from germline at one of its ends, possibly a read error. The rearrangement links TRBV6-6 to TRBJ1-2; D not certain. The germline V gene encodes CDR1 MNHNY and CDR2 SVGAGI (reference sequence). There are 11 residues in the CDR3. In DNA, the CDR3 is TGTGCCAGCAGCCGGGGTGACCACACTAACTTC. Protein: CASSRGDHTNF.

V is TRBV27 and J is TRBJ2-3, with a tentative D call TRBD2 (5 bases). V gave up 6 bases and J gave up 0 bases, with 13 bases separating them. Per the germline V gene, CDR1 is MNHEY and CDR2 is SMNVEV (reference sequence). The CDR3 extends over 15 amino acids. The CDR3 region has the DNA TGTGCCAGCAGCTGGGGAGTCGGGAGCACAGATACGCAGTATTTT. Its protein is CASSWGVGSTDTQYF.

This clone was counted once. This chain links TRBV2 with TRBJ2-7; D may be TRBD2 (6 bases). Trimming pared 7 bases from V and 3 bases from J, leaving 16 bases between. Looked up from germline, CDR1 is SNHLY and CDR2 is FYNNEI. CDR3 length: 14 amino acids. The CDR3 DNA follows: TGTGCCAGCATCACCCGGGGGACGATCTACGAGCAGTACTTC. Encoded protein: CASITRGTIYEQYF.

The chain combines TRBV29-1 with TRBJ2-7; D not certain. V gave up 6 bases and J gave up 0 bases, with 15 bases separating them. There are 14 residues in the CDR3. Germline V lookup: CDR1 SQVTM, CDR2 ANQGSEA. The CDR3 region has the DNA TGCAGCGTAGAATACGACGAGAACTCCTACGAGCAGTACTTC. Translation: CSVEYDENSYEQYF.